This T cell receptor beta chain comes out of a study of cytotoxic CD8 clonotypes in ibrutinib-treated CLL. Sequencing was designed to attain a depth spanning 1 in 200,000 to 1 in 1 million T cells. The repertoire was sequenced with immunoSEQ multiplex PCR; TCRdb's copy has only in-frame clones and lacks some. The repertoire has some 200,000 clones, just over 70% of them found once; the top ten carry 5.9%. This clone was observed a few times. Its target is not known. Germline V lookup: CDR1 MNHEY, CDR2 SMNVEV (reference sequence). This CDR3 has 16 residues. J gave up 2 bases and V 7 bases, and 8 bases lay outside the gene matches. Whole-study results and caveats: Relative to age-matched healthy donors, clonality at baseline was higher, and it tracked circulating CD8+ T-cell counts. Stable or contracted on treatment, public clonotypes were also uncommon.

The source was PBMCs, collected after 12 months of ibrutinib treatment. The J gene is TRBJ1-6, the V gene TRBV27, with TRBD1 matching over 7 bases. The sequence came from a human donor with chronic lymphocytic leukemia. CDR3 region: CASNRGWGTYNSPLHF. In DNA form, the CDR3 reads TGTGCCAGCAACAGGGGATGGGGCACCTATAATTCACCCCTCCACTTT.